The sequence of this T cell receptor beta chain was determined in a study of T-cell reconstitution after alpha-beta-depleted transplantation in children. Preparation of the TCRbeta library was carried out with unique molecular identifiers. TCRdb processed the PCR reads anew with MiXCR; each CDR3 protein has one entry. This sample has a few hundred thousand distinct CDR3 sequences, with approximately 13% found just once. Germline CDR1 is DFQATT and CDR2 is SNEGSKA (reference sequence). The germline V and J ends were trimmed by 0 bases and 5 bases, with 20 bases remaining between them. The CDR3 spans 17 residues. This clonotype was counted many times.

The chain recombines TRBV20-1 with TRBJ2-1; a possible D gene is TRBD2 (8 bases). Sequenced material: PBMCs from the stem cell graft donor, taken from the stem cell graft. This TCR came from a human donor who donated a stem cell graft to a child with combined immunodeficiency. The CDR3 is CSARDWRGREAHNEQFF. For the CDR3, the DNA is TGCAGTGCTAGAGATTGGAGGGGGCGGGAGGCCCACAATGAGCAGTTCTTC.